This TCR beta chain was recorded in a study of cytomegalovirus exposure and HLA in healthy donors. Study-wide findings and caveats: Later on, an analysis tied over 15,000 TCR beta sequences to HLA alleles at 0.05 false discovery rate.

Germline V CDR1 and CDR2: SGHVS, FNYEAQ. V was clipped by 2 bases and J by 6 bases; unmatched bases: 11. The CDR3 is 18 residues long. The primer mix had 60 Vbeta and 13 Jbeta primers. In the study's own analysis: Counted up in a later analysis, unique TCR beta chains came to some 82 million, with around 11 million shared. The protocol was immunoSEQ multiplex PCR, while the TCRdb copy is restricted to in-frame clones and leaves out a portion. Clone size and the V and J calls come from that table; the DNA yielded D and trimming. The table lists approximately 100,000 clones, around 77% of them singletons, with approximately 11% in the top ten. Concerning this clone itself: Its antigen is not known.

This clonotype was obtained from a middle-aged man in good health and CMV-seropositive. The sample comprised PBMCs. The gene calls are TRBV7-6 and TRBJ1-5; 12 nucleotides line up with TRBD1. CDR3 nucleotide sequence: TGTGCCAGCAGCTTAAGTGGGACAGGGGGCACGGGGAGTCAGCCCCAGCATTTT. This encodes CASSLSGTGGTGSQPQHF. Full variable domain (outside the CDR3, taken from reference TRBV7-6 and TRBJ1-5): GAGVSQSPRYKVTKRGQDVALRCDPISGHVSLYWYRQALGQGPEFLTYFNYEAQQDKSGLPNDRFSAERPEGSISTLTIQRTEQRDSAMYRCASSLSGTGGTGSQPQHFGDGTRLSIL.